Here is one T cell receptor (beta chain) with its context. This record comes from a study of T cell changes during pregnancy in multiple sclerosis. Germline CDR1 SGHTA, CDR2 FQGNSA. The CDR3 is made up of 17 amino acids. With V trimmed by 0 bases and J by 5 bases, 12 bases remained unmatched. Libraries were prepared by immunoSEQ multiplex PCR; TCRdb keeps only in-frame clonotypes and omits some of them. This sample has tens of thousands of clones, with about 90% found just once. This clonotype originated in a female donor in good health, enrolled as a control in a pregnancy study. J is TRBJ1-1 and V is TRBV7-2, with 7 bases identical to TRBD1. Here the sequenced sample was CD4+ T cells from peripheral blood mononuclear cells, taken after pregnancy. The CDR3 DNA is TGTGCCAGCAGCTTAGCGCCGACAGGGAGACAGGGTACTGAAGCTTTCTTT. Its translation is CASSLAPTGRQGTEAFF.